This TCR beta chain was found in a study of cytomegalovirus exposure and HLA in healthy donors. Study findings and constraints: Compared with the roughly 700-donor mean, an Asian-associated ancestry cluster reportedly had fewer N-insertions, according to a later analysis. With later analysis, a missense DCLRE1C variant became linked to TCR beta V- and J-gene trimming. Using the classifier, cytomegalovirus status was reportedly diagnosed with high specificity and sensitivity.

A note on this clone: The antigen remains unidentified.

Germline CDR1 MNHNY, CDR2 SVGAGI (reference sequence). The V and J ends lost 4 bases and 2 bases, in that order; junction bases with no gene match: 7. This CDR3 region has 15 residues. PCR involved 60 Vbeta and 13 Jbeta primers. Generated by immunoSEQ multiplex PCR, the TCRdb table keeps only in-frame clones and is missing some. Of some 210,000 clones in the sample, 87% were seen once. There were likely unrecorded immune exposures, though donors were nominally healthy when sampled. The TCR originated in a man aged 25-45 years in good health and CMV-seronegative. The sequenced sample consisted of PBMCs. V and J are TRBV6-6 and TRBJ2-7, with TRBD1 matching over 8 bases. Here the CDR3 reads CASSSGQGIPYEQYF. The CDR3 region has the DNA TGTGCCAGCAGTTCAGGACAGGGAATACCCTACGAGCAGTACTTC.